This T cell receptor beta chain originates from a study of control samples from healthy donors and cancer patients. The repertoire was sequenced with immunoSEQ multiplex PCR; TCRdb's copy has only in-frame clones and lacks some. The sample has 35,000 to 50,000 clones, 80% to 90% seen once; the top ten hold roughly 10%. This CDR3 has 16 amino acids. V dropped 5 bases and J dropped 6 bases, with 17 bases sitting between them. The V gene's germline CDR1 is KGHSH and CDR2 LQKENI. The sequencing input was PBMCs. The chain is built from TRBV18 and TRBJ1-6; possibly TRBD1 for D (6 bases). This sequence was found in a woman aged 60-70 years with lung cancer. CDR3 in DNA: TGTGCCAGCTCATACCCAACAGGGCTTGGTAATTCACCCCTCCACTTT. Its translation is CASSYPTGLGNSPLHF. The full variable domain, in which reference TRBV18 and TRBJ1-6 provide the parts outside the CDR3, is NAGVMQNPRHLVRRRGQEARLRCSPMKGHSHVYWYRQLPEEGLKFMVYLQKENIIDESGMPKERFSAEFPKEGPSILRIQQVVRGDSAAYFCASSYPTGLGNSPLHFGNGTRLTVT.